This TCR beta chain derives from a study of T-cell reconstitution after alpha-beta-depleted transplantation in children. As for this clonotype: Its antigen is unidentified.

From germline, CDR1 is SQVTM and CDR2 ANQGSEA. Trimming took 6 bases from V and 0 from J, leaving 12 bases between them. The CDR3 is 14 amino acids. Overall study findings and caveats: Expanded graft clones numbering several hundred reportedly gave rise to alpha-beta T cells about two months after transplant. Surviving thymic progenitors and recipient T cells were the source of high TCRbeta diversity at day 60 in some patients. Newly generated T cells supplied most T-cell counts and diversity one year post-transplant.

This sample's TCRbeta library carried unique molecular identifier barcodes. One entry per CDR3 protein results from TCRdb running MiXCR on the PCR reads. The sample lists roughly 120,000 distinct CDR3 sequences; more than 20% were seen once. This clonotype was obtained from a male patient aged 2 to 10 who had a stem cell transplant for chronic granulomatous disease, so the T cells may come from the graft donor. The chain has TRBV29-1 and TRBJ2-4; weak D call: TRBD1 (6 bases). The starting material was PBMCs, mostly from graft donor cells, obtained 180 days after TCRalphabeta/CD19-depleted stem cell transplant. In DNA form, the CDR3 reads TGCAGCGTCAGACAGGACTCAGCCAAAAACATTCAGTACTTC. Residues: CSVRQDSAKNIQYF. Combining the CDR3 with reference TRBV29-1 and TRBJ2-4 gives the whole variable domain SAVISQKPSRDICQRGTSLTIQCQVDSQVTMMFWYRQQPGQSLTLIATANQGSEATYESGFVIDKFPISRPNLTFSTLTVSNMSPEDSSIYLCSVRQDSAKNIQYFGAGTRLSVL.